The present TCR beta chain was sequenced within a study of Tregs in tolerant kidney transplant recipients. CDR3 size: 14 residues. Germline assignment: CDR1 SGHNT and CDR2 YENEEA. V lost 4 bases and J 0 bases, leaving 6 bases between the germline ends. Study observations and caveats: Biological reproducibility was not directly addressed in this study. Findings come from small patient numbers and require larger validation.

A note on this clone: Its cognate antigen is unknown.

Generated by immunoSEQ multiplex PCR, the TCRdb table keeps only in-frame clones and is missing some. The table has about 240,000 clones, 80% to 85% seen once. V gene TRBV11-3 combines with J gene TRBJ2-2, with D unresolved. Sequenced: CD4+ T cells from blood. The receptor comes from a human donor in good health. In DNA form, the CDR3 reads TGTGCCAGCAGCTCCACCCCGAACACCGGGGAGCTGTTTTTT. Protein: CASSSTPNTGELFF.